These 29 T cell receptor beta chains were sequenced from one sample in a study of CD8 T cells in Susac syndrome. RNA was extracted with the RNeasy kit, and a quantity of about 0.45 to 1 ug was reverse transcribed using random hexamers. A single record per CDR3 protein comes from TCRdb applying MiXCR to the immunoSEQ multiplex PCR reads. Of about 430,000 distinct CDR3 sequences in the sample, 85% were seen once. Input material: CD8+ T cells from PBMCs. The receptors were sampled from a human donor with multiple sclerosis.

The chain's CDR3 is CASSLTGGADTDTQYF. In DNA, the CDR3 is TGTGCCAGCAGTTTAACAGGGGGCGCAGACACAGATACGCAGTATTTT. The rearrangement links TRBV12-3 or TRBV12-4 to TRBJ2-3; 9 nucleotides align to TRBD1. The junction had 5 bases not matched to a gene; V was cut back by 2 bases and J by 2 bases. The CDR3 has 16 amino acids.

The rearrangement links TRBV6-5 to TRBJ2-1; 12 nucleotides match TRBD1. There are 15 residues in the CDR3. From germline, CDR1 is MNHEY and CDR2 SVGAGI. V gave up 2 bases and J gave up 8 bases; unmatched junction bases: 4. CDR3 DNA sequence: TGTGCCAGCAGTTACGGGACAGGGGGCTTCGATGAGCAGTTCTTC. As protein: CASSYGTGGFDEQFF.

The chain carries TRBV9 and TRBJ2-1, with TRBD1 matching 7 bases. The germline CDR1 and CDR2 sequences are SGDLS and YYNGEE. Trimming at V came to 4 bases and at J to 3 bases, leaving 10 bases not matched to a gene. The CDR3 totals 16 residues. Written as DNA, the CDR3 is TGTGCCAGCAGCTCGGCCCGGGACAGAAACTACAATGAGCAGTTCTTC. Encoded protein: CASSSARDRNYNEQFF.

This clonotype has only one observation. Germline and junction disagree at one end, which may indicate a read error. The chain recombines TRBV12-3 or TRBV12-4 with TRBJ2-1; D gene uncertain. This CDR3 spans 12 amino acids. The CDR3 coding sequence is TGTGCCAGCAGACCCTCCAACAATGAGCAGTTCTTC. It translates to CASRPSNNEQFF.

The rearrangement links TRBV20-1 to TRBJ2-1; TRBD2 aligns across 7 bases. From germline, CDR1 is DFQATT and CDR2 SNEGSKA (reference sequence). Trimming cost V 1 base and J 7 bases; bases outside gene matches: 4. CDR3 length: 13 amino acids. CDR3 region: CSARVRERNEQFF. As DNA, the CDR3 is TGCAGTGCTAGAGTGCGGGAGAGGAATGAGCAGTTCTTC.

The chain couples TRBV19 to TRBJ1-1; the D gene is possibly TRBD1 (5 bases). Germline CDR1 and CDR2: LNHDA and SQIVND (reference sequence). The CDR3 totals 15 residues. Deletions cut 5 bases from V and 1 base from J, with 14 bases between. The CDR3 region has the DNA TGTGCCAGTAGTTACCCCGGGACCGCGAACACTGAAGCTTTCTTT. Translation: CASSYPGTANTEAFF.

The chain uses TRBV30 and TRBJ2-1, with TRBD2 matching over 9 bases. The V gene's germline CDR1 is GTSNPN and CDR2 SVGIG (reference sequence). The CDR3 covers 15 residues. The junction had 6 bases not matched to a gene; V was cut back by 4 bases and J by 2 bases. CDR3 residues: CAWTLTSGPYNEQFF. CDR3 DNA sequence: TGTGCCTGGACCCTCACTAGCGGGCCCTACAATGAGCAGTTCTTC.

The genes are TRBV5-1 and TRBJ2-1; tentatively, D is TRBD1 (6 bases). CDR1 is SGHRS, CDR2 YFSETQ, per germline. The CDR3 is 16 amino acids. Trimming took 0 bases from V and 2 from J, leaving 12 bases between them. The CDR3 coding sequence is TGCGCCAGCAGCTTGGACAGGGAGAGAACCTACAATGAGCAGTTCTTC. Encoded protein: CASSLDRERTYNEQFF.

The chain carries TRBV4-1 and TRBJ2-1; D gene unclear. V lost 2 bases to trimming and J lost 5 bases, with 10 bases between them. CDR1 is MGHRA, CDR2 YSYEKL, per germline. This CDR3 spans 14 amino acids. CDR3 sequence reads: CASSQRTVHNEQFF. The CDR3 coding sequence is TGCGCCAGCAGCCAACGCACAGTCCACAATGAGCAGTTCTTC.

The chain couples TRBV29-1 to TRBJ2-3; 7 bases are a match to TRBD1. The trim removed 8 bases at V and 5 bases at J, leaving 13 bases unmatched. Germline loops: CDR1 SQVTM, CDR2 ANQGSEA. The CDR3 has 14 residues. The CDR3 nucleotides are TGCAGCTACCCCATCGTAAACAGGGGAGATACGCAGTATTTT. It encodes CSYPIVNRGDTQYF.

This clonotype showed up just a few times. V gene TRBV6-2 or TRBV6-3 combines with J gene TRBJ2-5, with D possibly TRBD2 on 6 matching bases. The germline CDR1 and CDR2 sequences are MNHEY and SVGEGT. The CDR3 contains 13 residues. Trimming pared 8 bases from V and 7 bases from J, leaving 17 bases between. CDR3 sequence (DNA): TGTGCCAGCGAGGAGGGTCCGGTATGGACCCAGTACTTC. As protein: CASEEGPVWTQYF.

The rearrangement uses TRBV6-2 or TRBV6-3 and TRBJ2-7; 10 nucleotides line up with TRBD2. The CDR3 contains 16 residues. With V trimmed by 0 bases and J by 3 bases, 5 bases remained unmatched. Germline loops: CDR1 MNHEY, CDR2 SVGEGT. The DNA of the CDR3 is TGTGCCAGCAGTTACTCTAAGCGGGAGGGGTTCTACGAGCAGTACTTC. This codes for CASSYSKREGFYEQYF.

The V call is TRBV19, the J call TRBJ1-1, with D perhaps TRBD1 (6 bases). Trimming removed 4 bases from V and 1 base from J, with 19 bases in between. The CDR3 has 17 residues. Per germline, CDR1 LNHDA and CDR2 SQIVND (reference sequence). The CDR3 nucleotides read TGTGCCAGTAGTACGGGACCCACGGGGGCAGGGAACACTGAAGCTTTCTTT. It codes for CASSTGPTGAGNTEAFF.

The V and J genes are TRBV7-8 and TRBJ2-7, with 8 bases lining up with TRBD1. The CDR3 is made up of 15 amino acids. The germline V gene has CDR1 SGHVS and CDR2 FQNEAQ. V lost 4 bases, J lost 5 bases, and 10 bases stayed unmatched. The CDR3 spells CASSYGQGIGHEQYF. In DNA, the CDR3 is TGTGCCAGCAGCTACGGACAGGGAATCGGGCACGAGCAGTACTTC.

The V and J genes are TRBV10-3 and TRBJ2-1, with D tentatively TRBD1 (5 bases). From germline, CDR1 is ENHRY and CDR2 SYGVKD. The length of the CDR3 is 14 residues. The V end lost 3 bases, the J end lost 4 bases, and 10 bases lay between the germline ends. The CDR3 is CAISDKDTYNEQFF. The CDR3 DNA is TGTGCCATCAGTGATAAGGACACGTACAATGAGCAGTTCTTC.

V is TRBV27 and J is TRBJ2-2; 9 nucleotides line up with TRBD1. After removal of 5 bases from V and 3 bases from J, the junction contained 4 bases not matched to a gene. Germline V gene data show CDR1 as MNHEY and CDR2 as SMNVEV (reference sequence). This CDR3 is 15 amino acids long. This CDR3 reads CASSPQGAYTGELFF. The CDR3 nucleotides are TGTGCCAGCAGTCCACAGGGGGCCTACACCGGGGAGCTGTTTTTT.

The chain uses TRBV20-1 and TRBJ1-1; D not certain. The CDR3 length is 13 residues. Trimming took off 5 bases at V and 4 bases at J, with 14 bases between the two ends. Per germline, CDR1 DFQATT and CDR2 SNEGSKA (reference sequence). The CDR3 region has the DNA TGCAGTGCTCCTAATTCGGTGAGCACTGAAGCTTTCTTT. Translation gives CSAPNSVSTEAFF.

This chain links TRBV28 with TRBJ2-7; TRBD1 or TRBD2 may be the D gene (5 bases each). Germline V lookup: CDR1 MDHEN, CDR2 SYDVKM. V was clipped by 5 bases and J by 3 bases, with 17 bases between them. This CDR3 spans 15 amino acids. The CDR3 coding sequence is TGTGCCAGCAGTGAAACCGGGACCCTTGACTACGAGCAGTACTTC. This translates into CASSETGTLDYEQYF. The full variable domain, in which reference TRBV28 and TRBJ2-7 provide the parts outside the CDR3, is DVKVTQSSRYLVKRTGEKVFLECVQDMDHENMFWYRQDPGLGLRLIYFSYDVKMKEKGDIPEGYSVSREKKERFSLILESASTNQTSMYLCASSETGTLDYEQYFGPGTRLTVT.

The table lists this clonotype with a few counts. The V gene is TRBV6-1, the J gene TRBJ2-7; 8 bases are shared with TRBD1. The CDR3 totals 13 residues. Trimming at V came to 8 bases and at J to 0 bases, leaving 3 bases not matched to a gene. CDR1 MNHNS and CDR2 SASEGT come from the germline V gene. CDR3 nucleotides: TGTGCCAGCCGGGACAGGAGCTCCTACGAGCAGTACTTC. As protein: CASRDRSSYEQYF.

The rearrangement uses TRBV27 and TRBJ2-4, with D hard to call. The CDR3 sequence is 14 residues long. The germline V gene encodes CDR1 MNHEY and CDR2 SMNVEV (reference sequence). V was shortened by 5 bases and J by 6 bases, with 14 bases between the two germline ends. This CDR3 is CASSPDRVTNIQYF. CDR3 in DNA: TGTGCCAGCAGTCCGGACCGAGTGACAAACATTCAGTACTTC.

The rearrangement uses TRBV7-9 and TRBJ2-7; 7 positions agree with TRBD1. This CDR3 is built from 15 residues. With 5 bases clipped from V and 2 bases from J, the junction kept 9 bases outside the gene matches. Germline CDR1 and CDR2: SEHNR and FQNEAQ (reference sequence). CDR3 nucleotide sequence: TGTGCCAGCAGCCTTCGGACAGGAAGAGCCTACGAGCAGTACTTC. Its protein product is CASSLRTGRAYEQYF.

The chain joins TRBV27 to TRBJ1-5, with 7 bases identical to TRBD1. Looked up from germline, CDR1 is MNHEY and CDR2 is SMNVEV (reference sequence). CDR3 length equals 13 residues. The V segment lost 6 bases and the J segment 4 bases; nucleotides outside the gene matches: 3. The CDR3 DNA follows: TGTGCCAGCAGGCGACAGGGAAATCAGCCCCAGCATTTT. Protein product: CASRRQGNQPQHF.

The rearrangement uses TRBV19 and TRBJ1-1; the D is unclear. The V end was cut by 8 bases, the J end by 8 bases, with 15 bases between. The CDR3 covers 12 residues. The V gene's germline CDR1 is LNHDA and CDR2 SQIVND (reference sequence). The CDR3 nucleotides are TGTGCCAGTCAACAGTCCCCCCGCGAAGCTTTCTTT. It codes for CASQQSPREAFF.

This rearrangement joins TRBV5-5 to TRBJ2-7; tentative D call: TRBD1 (6 bases). Trimming cost V 0 bases and J 4 bases, with 17 bases left between them. The CDR3 totals 16 residues. Germline-derived CDR1 and CDR2 are SGHKS and YYEKEE (reference sequence). CDR3 sequence: CASSLGYSGQGYEQYF. The DNA of the CDR3 is TGTGCCAGCAGCTTGGGGTACTCGGGACAAGGGTACGAGCAGTACTTC.

The V gene is TRBV15, the J gene TRBJ1-1; D is unclear. The ends were cut back, 3 bases at V and 3 bases at J, with 14 bases in the middle. Germline-derived CDR1 and CDR2 are LNHNV and YYDKDF (reference sequence). The CDR3 contains 15 residues. CDR3: CATSSPYDGDTEAFF. The CDR3 DNA is TGTGCCACCAGCAGTCCCTACGACGGTGACACTGAAGCTTTCTTT.

The J gene is TRBJ1-2, the V gene TRBV10-3, with D perhaps matching TRBD1 (5 bases). Germline V gene sequence: CDR1 ENHRY, CDR2 SYGVKD. The V gene lost 7 bases and the J gene lost 4 bases, with 28 bases spanning the gap. The CDR3 is made up of 18 amino acids. The CDR3 bases are TGTGCCATCAAGGAGCTCGGGGCCGGGGGAAGTTCTCTCTATGGCTACACCTTC. Translating gives CAIKELGAGGSSLYGYTF.

This clonotype was counted once. This sequence joins TRBV5-1 and TRBJ1-2; D is unclear. Germline V lookup: CDR1 SGHRS, CDR2 YFSETQ. Trimming stripped 3 bases from V and 6 bases from J, with 24 bases between. The CDR3 consists of 17 residues. The CDR3 DNA reads TGCGCCAGCAGCTCCGGTCAGAACGACTGGCACCCGGATGGCTACACCTTC. It specifies CASSSGQNDWHPDGYTF.

The rearrangement joins TRBV25-1 to TRBJ1-1, with D possibly TRBD1 on 5 matching bases. The CDR3 is made up of 15 amino acids. Germline loops: CDR1 MGHDK, CDR2 SYGVNS. The V end was cut by 5 bases, the J end by 0 bases, with 13 bases between. The CDR3 protein is CASSFSGTLNTEAFF. The DNA of the CDR3 is TGTGCCAGCAGTTTCTCCGGGACCCTGAACACTGAAGCTTTCTTT.

The rearrangement uses TRBV6-5 and TRBJ2-1; tentative D call: TRBD1 (5 bases). V lost 0 bases and J 9 bases, leaving 12 bases between the germline ends. Germline loops: CDR1 MNHEY, CDR2 SVGAGI. This CDR3 spans 14 amino acids. CDR3 protein: CASSYSSQGGEQFF. The CDR3 coding sequence is TGTGCCAGCAGTTACTCTTCGCAGGGTGGTGAGCAGTTCTTC.